This T cell receptor (beta chain) is drawn from a study of shared clonotypes between healthy human individuals. Trimming pared 8 bases from V and 0 bases from J, leaving 11 bases between. CDR3 length equals 13 residues. Germline CDR1 reads SEHNR; CDR2 reads FQNEAQ (reference sequence). The authors split each subset's genomic DNA evenly across several immunoSEQ plates. The table came from immunoSEQ multiplex PCR; TCRdb's copy has only in-frame clones and leaves some out. The sample carries hundreds of thousands of clones, 95% to 98% recorded once. Only one count was recorded for this clone. Naive CD8 cells comprised CD45RO-negative, CCR7-positively selected cells, excluding terminally differentiated effector memory CD45RA+ cells.

The specimen was naive CD8+ T cells sorted from blood. The TCR comes from a man aged 25-45 years in good health. This chain joins TRBV7-9 and TRBJ2-7; a weak D match, TRBD1 (6 bases). As DNA, the CDR3 is TGTGCCAGCGACAGGACCGGCTCCTACGAGCAGTACTTC. This translates into CASDRTGSYEQYF.